The clone carrying this T cell receptor (beta chain) has only a few counts. The sample is drawn from a study of low-dose radiotherapy and immunotherapy resistance in tumors. Study background: Cyclophosphamide infusions of 200 mg/m2 came every two weeks, one day before radiation-immunotherapy.

Priming of first-strand cDNA relied on TRAV- and TRBV-specific primers (covering alpha and beta chains). The authors ran around 22 PCR cycles to amplify TCRs with a constant-region primer and V-primer adapter. TCRdb analysed the reads with MiXCR anew, one entry per CDR3 protein. The table has about 84,000 distinct CDR3 sequences, about 17% seen once. The CDR3 sequence is 14 residues long. V lost 6 bases and J lost 7; bases outside the gene matches: 7. The germline CDR1 and CDR2 sequences are MDHEN and SYDVKM. Documented time point: after trial treatment. Treatment here: LDRT plus nivolumab, ipilimumab, low-dose cyclophosphamide and aspirin (RACIN trial).

This receptor was obtained from a male donor with prostate cancer. This specimen consisted of PBMCs, obtained after low-dose radiotherapy plus immunotherapy. This rearrangement joins TRBV28 to TRBJ2-7; 12 nucleotides match TRBD2. Written as DNA, the CDR3 is TGTGCCAGCAGCCGACTAGCGGGAGTCGGGGAGCAGTACTTC. It yields the protein CASSRLAGVGEQYF.